One sample yielded the 23 T cell receptor beta chains listed below, sequenced in a study of cytomegalovirus exposure and HLA in healthy donors. This PCR relied on a set of 60 Vbeta primers and 13 Jbeta primers. The repertoire was sequenced with immunoSEQ multiplex PCR; TCRdb's copy has only in-frame clones and lacks some. The top ten hold roughly 5.2% of the sample, which has approximately 150,000 clones, roughly 81% seen once. Input material: PBMCs. The source is a woman younger than 35 in good health and CMV-seropositive.

J is TRBJ1-6 and V is TRBV7-9, with 7 bases matching TRBD1. The CDR3 is 15 amino acids. Germline V gene sequence: CDR1 SEHNR, CDR2 FQNEAQ (reference sequence). Unmatched junction bases numbered 8, after V lost 5 bases and J lost 7 bases. CDR3 bases: TGTGCCAGCAGCCCAACAGGGGACTTGAATTCACCCCTCCACTTT. Encoded protein: CASSPTGDLNSPLHF. The entire variable domain, with the rest obtained from reference TRBV7-9 and TRBJ1-6, is as follows: DTGVSQNPRHKITKRGQNVTFRCDPISEHNRLYWYRQTLGQGPEFLTYFQNEAQLEKSRLLSDRFSAERPKGSFSTLEIQRTEQGDSAMYLCASSPTGDLNSPLHFGNGTRLTVT.

This chain connects TRBV28 to TRBJ1-1; D not resolved. V shed 5 bases and J shed 6 bases, with 13 bases lying between them. Germline V gene data show CDR1 as MDHEN and CDR2 as SYDVKM. There are 13 residues in the CDR3. CDR3 sequence: CASSGRMYAEAFF. The CDR3 DNA sequence: TGTGCCAGCAGTGGGAGGATGTATGCTGAAGCTTTCTTT.

V is TRBV6-1 and J is TRBJ2-1; TRBD1 might be the D (6 bases). CDR1 is MNHNS, CDR2 SASEGT, per germline. V was pared by 6 bases and J by 6 bases, with 9 bases between. The CDR3 loop spans 12 amino acids. Here the CDR3 reads CASRQTGNEQFF. CDR3 sequence (DNA): TGTGCCAGCAGGCAGACAGGCAATGAGCAGTTCTTC.

This chain joins TRBV7-6 and TRBJ2-7; D is uncertain. CDR1 is SGHVS and CDR2 is FNYEAQ in the germline V gene. Trimming took 4 bases from V and 0 from J, leaving 4 bases between them. This CDR3 has 12 residues. The CDR3 region has the DNA TGTGCCAGCAGCTCTAGCTCCTACGAGCAGTACTTC. Its translation is CASSSSSYEQYF. Complete variable domain (other parts from reference TRBV7-6 and TRBJ2-7): GAGVSQSPRYKVTKRGQDVALRCDPISGHVSLYWYRQALGQGPEFLTYFNYEAQQDKSGLPNDRFSAERPEGSISTLTIQRTEQRDSAMYRCASSSSSYEQYFGPGTRLTVT.

The rearrangement joins TRBV6-1 to TRBJ2-7; D possibly corresponds to TRBD2 (5 bases). The CDR3 consists of 13 residues. CDR1 MNHNS and CDR2 SASEGT come from the germline V gene. V shed 3 bases and J shed 6 bases, with 12 bases lying between them. The CDR3 nucleotides read TGTGCCAGCAGTGAGTTTGAGGGTGCCGAGCAGTACTTC. Translating it yields CASSEFEGAEQYF.

The J gene is TRBJ2-3, the V gene TRBV4-1; D is unresolved. The CDR3 is 18 residues long. The V end lost 0 bases, the J end lost 2 bases, and 18 bases lay between the germline ends. Germline values: CDR1 MGHRA, CDR2 YSYEKL. CDR3 nucleotides: TGCGCCAGCAGCCAAGACTCCGGGTTCTCATTATACACAGATACGCAGTATTTT. This gives the protein CASSQDSGFSLYTDTQYF.

The chain is built from TRBV7-2 and TRBJ2-7, with 9 bases identical to TRBD2. CDR1 and CDR2 from the germline V gene are SGHTA and FQGNSA. The J segment lost 4 bases and the V segment lost 1 base, leaving 5 bases of the junction unmatched. The CDR3 spans 15 residues. This CDR3 is CASSLVLAGTYEQYF. Here the CDR3 DNA reads TGTGCCAGCAGCTTAGTACTAGCGGGTACATACGAGCAGTACTTC.

This clone was observed a single time. The chain recombines TRBV28 with TRBJ2-5, with TRBD1 matching 7 bases. The CDR3 runs to 15 residues. Per germline, CDR1 MDHEN and CDR2 SYDVKM. Trimming cost V 6 bases and J 5 bases; bases outside gene matches: 12. The CDR3 region is CASSPTEGAWETQYF. In nucleotides, the CDR3 is TGTGCCAGCAGCCCAACCGAGGGGGCCTGGGAGACCCAGTACTTC.

The V and J genes are TRBV19 and TRBJ2-7; 8 positions agree with TRBD1. V gave up 6 bases and J gave up 6 bases; unmatched junction bases: 19. Per the germline V gene, CDR1 is LNHDA and CDR2 is SQIVND (reference sequence). The CDR3 loop spans 17 amino acids. The CDR3 bases are TGTGCCAGTAGCTTCATAACCCCGACAGGGGTGATCTTCGAGCAGTACTTC. Translated, it gives CASSFITPTGVIFEQYF.

V and J are TRBV28 and TRBJ2-7; D is possibly TRBD2 (7 bases). The V end was cut by 8 bases, the J end by 5 bases, with 10 bases between. The length of the CDR3 is 11 residues. The germline gives CDR1 MDHEN, CDR2 SYDVKM. CDR3 residues: CASGGGDEQYF. CDR3 sequence (DNA): TGTGCCAGCGGGGGGGGCGACGAGCAGTACTTC.

On this clone itself: The same CDR3 is also encoded by other DNA sequences in this sample. The J gene is TRBJ1-1, the V gene TRBV19; D is uncertain. Germline-derived CDR1 and CDR2 are LNHDA and SQIVND (reference sequence). The CDR3 is made up of 13 amino acids. V was shortened by 3 bases and J by 2 bases, with 7 bases between the two germline ends. The CDR3 DNA follows: TGTGCCAGTAGTATTTCCAGAAACACTGAAGCTTTCTTT. Its translation is CASSISRNTEAFF.

The rearrangement joins TRBV7-3 to TRBJ2-3; a weak D match, TRBD2 (7 bases). V lost 2 bases and J 4 bases, leaving 16 bases between the germline ends. Germline loops: CDR1 SGHTA, CDR2 FQGTGA. The CDR3 runs 16 residues. CDR3 coding DNA: TGTGCCAGCAGCTTATTTGGGGGGGCCCAGTCAGATACGCAGTATTTT. Translation: CASSLFGGAQSDTQYF. Variable domain in full (rest from reference TRBV7-3 and TRBJ2-3): GAGVSQTPSNKVTEKGKYVELRCDPISGHTALYWYRQSLGQGPEFLIYFQGTGAADDSGLPNDRFFAVRPEGSVSTLKIQRTERGDSAVYLCASSLFGGAQSDTQYFGPGTRLTVL.

The chain joins TRBV6-5 to TRBJ1-4, with 7 bases aligning to TRBD1. The junction had 5 bases not matched to a gene; V was cut back by 0 bases and J by 4 bases. The CDR3 extends over 16 amino acids. Germline loops: CDR1 MNHEY, CDR2 SVGAGI. The CDR3 loop is CASSYSTGAVNEKLFF. Here the CDR3 DNA reads TGTGCCAGCAGTTACTCTACAGGGGCGGTTAATGAAAAACTGTTTTTT.

The chain joins TRBV23-1 to TRBJ1-6; no clear D gene. TRBV23-1 is sorted into the ORF group, with uncertain function. Trimming took off 10 bases at V and 14 bases at J, with 6 bases between the two ends. The CDR3 consists of 8 residues. In nucleotides, the CDR3 is TGCGCCAAGAGCGCCCTCCACTTT. It codes for CAKSALHF.

The chain uses TRBV7-8 and TRBJ1-6; D is unresolved. Trimming took off 1 base at V and 0 bases at J, with 16 bases between the two ends. Germline V gene data show CDR1 as SGHVS and CDR2 as FQNEAQ. This CDR3 contains 19 residues. The CDR3 nucleotides read TGTGCCAGCAGCTTAGTGGGTTTGGAGACCAGCTCCTATAATTCACCCCTCCACTTT. Protein product: CASSLVGLETSSYNSPLHF.

In its sample, this clone was seen a few times. V gene TRBV5-1 combines with J gene TRBJ2-1; 10 bases fit TRBD2. V lost 2 bases, J lost 6 bases, and 17 bases stayed unmatched. The CDR3 has 19 amino acids. CDR1 is SGHRS, CDR2 YFSETQ, per germline. The CDR3: CASSLGLRAGGPLGNEQFF. Here the CDR3 DNA reads TGCGCCAGCAGCTTAGGGTTACGAGCGGGGGGGCCATTGGGCAATGAGCAGTTCTTC.

In regard to this clone: Other nucleotide sequences in the sample specify the same CDR3. The CDR3 DNA reads TGTGCCAGCAGTTTCGGGGGCTCTGGAAACACCATATATTTT. Its translation: CASSFGGSGNTIYF. The chain combines TRBV27 with TRBJ1-3, with D perhaps TRBD1 (5 bases). Looked up from germline, CDR1 is MNHEY and CDR2 is SMNVEV (reference sequence). Between the trimmed V and J ends, which lost 3 bases and 0 bases, there was a span of 6 bases. There are 14 residues in the CDR3.

The V gene is TRBV6-5, the J gene TRBJ2-7; 8 bases are a match to TRBD1. After removal of 0 bases from V and 4 bases from J, the junction contained 2 bases not matched to a gene. The germline gives CDR1 MNHEY, CDR2 SVGAGI. CDR3 length: 14 residues. DNA of the CDR3: TGTGCCAGCAGTTACTCGAACAGGGGGTACGAGCAGTACTTC. Amino acids: CASSYSNRGYEQYF.

This clone was seen once. This rearrangement joins TRBV4-1 to TRBJ2-3; weak D call: TRBD2 (7 bases). The V and J ends lost 4 bases and 2 bases respectively, with 16 bases between them. CDR3 size: 16 residues. Per germline, CDR1 MGHRA and CDR2 YSYEKL. The CDR3 here is CASSRRRGGDTDTQYF. In nucleotides, the CDR3 is TGCGCCAGCAGCCGAAGAAGGGGGGGGGACACAGATACGCAGTATTTT.

V usage is TRBV28 and J usage is TRBJ2-2; 7 bases match TRBD2. V was pared by 5 bases and J by 4 bases, with 7 bases of the junction left unmatched. The CDR3 length is 15 residues. Per the germline V gene, CDR1 is MDHEN and CDR2 is SYDVKM. The CDR3 reads CASSLPGGTTGELFF. CDR3 in DNA: TGTGCCAGCAGTCTCCCGGGAGGTACCACCGGGGAGCTGTTTTTT.

The gene calls are TRBV7-2 and TRBJ2-7; tentatively, D is TRBD2 (6 bases). Between the trimmed V and J ends, which lost 5 bases and 0 bases, there was a span of 17 bases. CDR1 and CDR2 from the germline V gene are SGHTA and FQGNSA. The CDR3 has 16 amino acids. The CDR3 DNA sequence: TGTGCCAGCAGCCCGAGGCGGGACGGGAGCTCCTACGAGCAGTACTTC. Translating gives CASSPRRDGSSYEQYF.

The V and J genes are TRBV5-4 and TRBJ1-5; 10 bases match TRBD1. The length of the CDR3 is 15 residues. Germline loops: CDR1 SGHNT, CDR2 YYREEE (reference sequence). The J segment lost 5 bases and the V segment lost 0 bases, leaving 2 bases of the junction unmatched. The CDR3 DNA sequence: TGTGCCAGCAGCTTGGCCGGGACAGGGGATCAGCCCCAGCATTTT. The encoded protein is CASSLAGTGDQPQHF.

The gene calls are TRBV28 and TRBJ1-1; 9 nucleotides agree with TRBD1. Germline CDR1 reads MDHEN; CDR2 reads SYDVKM. This CDR3 comprises 16 residues. With V trimmed by 5 bases and J by 0 bases, 7 bases remained unmatched. CDR3 sequence (DNA): TGTGCCAGCAGTACAACAGGGGGCGCGATGAACACTGAAGCTTTCTTT. It specifies CASSTTGGAMNTEAFF.